This TCR beta chain is drawn from a study of immune heterogeneity within non-small cell lung tumors. Study summary: Histology included several squamous cell carcinomas, over 9 non-squamous carcinomas and 1 unspecified tumor.

In this sample, this clonotype turned up a few times. The antigen remains unidentified. General study points: Higher local tumor mutational burden went with moderately higher local T-cell clonality, R 0.3 to 0.35. The study found high-frequency T-cell receptor beta clonotypes largely distinct between individual patients.

A first 10-cycle multiplex round used 32 V-gene and 13 J-gene primers on TCR beta CDR3. TCRdb redid the calling of the multiplex PCR reads with MiXCR, one entry per CDR3 protein. The profile shows several thousand distinct CDR3 sequences, approximately 25% of them singletons. Template was bulk tumor genomic DNA, around 620 ng per sample. During surgery, several far-apart biopsies were obtained from every primary tumor. Newly diagnosed with untreated non-small cell lung cancer, the patients underwent curative surgery. Donors were newly diagnosed non-small cell lung cancer patients having surgery with curative intent. With V trimmed by 0 bases and J by 10 bases, 3 bases remained unmatched. In germline, CDR1 is SGHRS, CDR2 YFSETQ. This CDR3 has 14 residues.

The TCR was taken from a man in his sixties with non-small cell lung cancer. The chain links TRBV5-1 to TRBJ1-6; 8 bases map to TRBD1. Input material: lung tumor tissue. CDR3 protein: CASSLGDRISPLHF. The DNA of the CDR3 is TGCGCCAGCAGCTTGGGGGACAGGATCTCACCCCTCCACTTT.